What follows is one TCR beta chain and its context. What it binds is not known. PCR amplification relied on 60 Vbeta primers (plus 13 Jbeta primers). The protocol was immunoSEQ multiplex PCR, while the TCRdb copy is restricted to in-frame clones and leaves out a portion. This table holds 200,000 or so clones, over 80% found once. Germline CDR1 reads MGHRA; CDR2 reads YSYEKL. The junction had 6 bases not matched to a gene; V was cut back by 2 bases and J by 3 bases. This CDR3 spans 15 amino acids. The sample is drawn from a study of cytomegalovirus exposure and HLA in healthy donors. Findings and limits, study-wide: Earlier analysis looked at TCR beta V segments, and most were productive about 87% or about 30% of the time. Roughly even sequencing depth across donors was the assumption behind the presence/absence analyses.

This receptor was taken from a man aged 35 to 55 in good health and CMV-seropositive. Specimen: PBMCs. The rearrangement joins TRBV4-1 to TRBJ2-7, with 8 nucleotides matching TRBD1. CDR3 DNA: TGCGCCAGCAGCCAAACCGGGACAGGCATCTACGAGCAGTACTTC. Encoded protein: CASSQTGTGIYEQYF.